Presented here are 19 T cell receptor beta chains from one specimen sequenced in a study of cytomegalovirus exposure and HLA in healthy donors. Primers: 60 Vbeta forward and 13 Jbeta reverse. Assay: immunoSEQ multiplex PCR; the TCRdb copy retains only in-frame clones and omits some. The repertoire holds 170,000 or so clones, with about three quarters as singletons. Specimen: PBMCs. The receptors originated from a woman in her thirties in good health and CMV-seropositive.

V usage is TRBV5-6 and J usage is TRBJ2-4, with D possibly TRBD1 on 7 matching bases. The CDR3 contains 16 residues. Trimming took off 0 bases at V and 8 bases at J, with 18 bases between the two ends. Germline CDR1 reads SGHDT; CDR2 reads YYEEEE. For the CDR3, the DNA is TGTGCCAGCAGCTTGGTGGCAGGGGGGCCGACGGACATTCAGTACTTC. Encoded protein: CASSLVAGGPTDIQYF.

The chain has TRBV29-1 and TRBJ1-1; D not resolved. From germline, CDR1 is SQVTM and CDR2 ANQGSEA. The CDR3 sequence is 13 residues long. DNA of the CDR3: TGCACCACGACCCCCAAAGAGGGCACTGAAGCTTTCTTT. This encodes CTTTPKEGTEAFF.

The rearrangement joins TRBV6-5 to TRBJ2-1; no clear D gene. The CDR3 consists of 12 residues. Trimming pared 5 bases from V and 5 bases from J, leaving 7 bases between. Germline-derived CDR1 and CDR2 are MNHEY and SVGAGI. The CDR3 DNA sequence: TGTGCCAGCAGTGGGCTGAACAATGAGCAGTTCTTC. This sequence encodes CASSGLNNEQFF.

The gene calls are TRBV4-2 and TRBJ1-3; TRBD1 matches 8 bases. The CDR3 spans 14 residues. Germline assignment: CDR1 LGHNA and CDR2 YNFKEQ. The trim removed 4 bases at V and 4 bases at J, leaving 3 bases unmatched. In DNA, the CDR3 is TGTGCCAGCAGCCCCGGACAGGGCGGAAACACCATATATTTT. Protein: CASSPGQGGNTIYF.

The V and J genes are TRBV11-2 and TRBJ1-3; TRBD1 might be the D (5 bases). The CDR3 is 13 amino acids. V was shortened by 8 bases and J by 4 bases, with 12 bases between the two germline ends. Germline CDR1 is SGHAT and CDR2 is FQNNGV. CDR3 protein: CASVREAGNTIYF. The CDR3 DNA reads as TGTGCCAGCGTCAGGGAGGCCGGAAACACCATATATTTT. The variable domain in full, completed from reference TRBV11-2 and TRBJ1-3, reads EAGVAQSPRYKIIEKRQSVAFWCNPISGHATLYWYQQILGQGPKLLIQFQNNGVVDDSQLPKDRFSAERLKGVDSTLKIQPAKLEDSAVYLCASVREAGNTIYFGEGSWLTVV.

This chain uses TRBV6-1 with TRBJ2-2; D is possibly TRBD1 (6 bases). Germline V gene data show CDR1 as MNHNS and CDR2 as SASEGT. Trimming shortened V by 10 bases and J by 1 base, and 7 bases separated the two germline ends. The CDR3 extends over 12 amino acids. CDR3 sequence (DNA): TGTGCCATACAGGGGAACACCGGGGAGCTGTTTTTT. Residues: CAIQGNTGELFF.

This clone appeared a single time. This chain connects TRBV11-3 to TRBJ2-7; tentatively, D is TRBD1 (5 bases). The germline gives CDR1 SGHNT, CDR2 YENEEA. The CDR3 loop spans 14 amino acids. Trimming took off 2 bases at V and 4 bases at J, with 12 bases between the two ends. The CDR3 DNA reads as TGTGCCAGCAGCTTAAGGGAAAGGGGTTACGAGCAGTACTTC. This sequence encodes CASSLRERGYEQYF. The whole variable domain, remainder taken from reference TRBV11-3 and TRBJ2-7, is EAGVVQSPRYKIIEKKQPVAFWCNPISGHNTLYWYLQNLGQGPELLIRYENEEAVDDSQLPKDRFSAERLKGVDSTLKIQPAELGDSAVYLCASSLRERGYEQYFGPGTRLTVT.

The V call is TRBV5-4, the J call TRBJ1-2; unclear D gene. This CDR3 is 13 amino acids long. Germline CDR1 and CDR2: SGHNT and YYREEE (reference sequence). Between the trimmed V and J ends, which lost 2 bases and 4 bases, there was a span of 9 bases. The CDR3 sequence is CASSFVSTYGYTF. The CDR3 DNA is TGTGCCAGCAGCTTTGTTAGCACCTATGGCTACACCTTC.

The rearrangement uses TRBV6-5 and TRBJ1-5, with 9 nucleotides matching TRBD1. The CDR3 loop spans 14 amino acids. The J segment lost 4 bases and the V segment lost 2 bases, leaving 0 bases of the junction unmatched. Germline V CDR1 and CDR2: MNHEY, SVGAGI. CDR3 bases: TGTGCCAGCAGTTACGACAGGGGGAATCAGCCCCAGCATTTT. Translated, it gives CASSYDRGNQPQHF.

The CDR3 region is CASSAQGANEKLFF. The CDR3 DNA is TGTGCCAGCAGCGCCCAGGGGGCAAATGAAAAACTGTTTTTT. The chain recombines TRBV9 with TRBJ1-4; 8 bases line up with TRBD1. V shed 3 bases, J shed 5 bases, and the junction held 3 bases outside the gene matches. The CDR3 length is 14 residues. Germline CDR1 is SGDLS and CDR2 is YYNGEE.

The chain combines TRBV2 with TRBJ2-7; 9 nucleotides align to TRBD1. Germline CDR1 and CDR2: SNHLY and FYNNEI. Germline trimming cut 1 base from V and 2 bases from J; bases unmatched to any gene: 3. The CDR3 covers 15 residues. CDR3 amino acids: CASSEGTGDTYEQYF. The CDR3, as DNA: TGTGCCAGCAGTGAAGGGACAGGGGATACCTACGAGCAGTACTTC.

This clone has just a few counts. V usage is TRBV28 and J usage is TRBJ1-2, with 9 bases aligning to TRBD1. CDR1 is MDHEN and CDR2 is SYDVKM in the germline V gene. This CDR3 contains 16 residues. V gave up 5 bases and J gave up 6 bases; unmatched junction bases: 13. The CDR3 region is CASSTQKQGAANGYTF. CDR3 nucleotide sequence: TGTGCCAGCAGTACACAAAAACAGGGGGCGGCAAATGGCTACACCTTC.

J is TRBJ2-7 and V is TRBV5-1; 7 bases fit TRBD1. This CDR3 contains 13 residues. J was trimmed by 7 bases and V by 0 bases; bases with no gene match: 4. Germline CDR1 SGHRS, CDR2 YFSETQ. The CDR3 reads CASSLGGGFEQYF. The CDR3 bases are TGCGCCAGCAGCTTGGGAGGGGGCTTTGAGCAGTACTTC.

The chain links TRBV18 to TRBJ2-1; 7 bases are a match to TRBD1. After removal of 6 bases from V and 7 bases from J, the junction contained 9 bases not matched to a gene. The CDR3 loop spans 14 amino acids. The germline V gene has CDR1 KGHSH and CDR2 LQKENI. The CDR3 sequence: CASSRQGESNEQFF. The CDR3 DNA is TGTGCCAGCTCGCGACAGGGTGAAAGTAATGAGCAGTTCTTC.

J is TRBJ2-2 and V is TRBV9; 7 bases agree with TRBD1. This CDR3 comprises 14 residues. Germline CDR1 SGDLS, CDR2 YYNGEE. The V and J ends lost 3 bases and 8 bases, in that order; junction bases with no gene match: 7. CDR3 DNA sequence: TGTGCCAGCAGCGGAACAGGGGCTGAGGGGGAGCTGTTTTTT. The encoded protein is CASSGTGAEGELFF. Variable domain in full (rest from reference TRBV9 and TRBJ2-2): DSGVTQTPKHLITATGQRVTLRCSPRSGDLSVYWYQQSLDQGLQFLIQYYNGEERAKGNILERFSAQQFPDLHSELNLSSLELGDSALYFCASSGTGAEGELFFGEGSRLTVL.

The chain recombines TRBV7-9 with TRBJ2-7; TRBD2 matches at 7 bases. The germline gives CDR1 SEHNR, CDR2 FQNEAQ (reference sequence). V lost 0 bases and J lost 7; bases outside the gene matches: 9. This CDR3 has 15 amino acids. In nucleotides, the CDR3 is TGTGCCAGCAGCTTAGCCGACGGCGCCGGGAGGGAGCAGTACTTC. This sequence encodes CASSLADGAGREQYF.

This rearrangement joins TRBV9 to TRBJ2-7; no clear D. Germline V gives CDR1 SGDLS, CDR2 YYNGEE. Trimming shortened V by 3 bases and J by 3 bases, and 13 bases separated the two germline ends. The CDR3 contains 14 residues. The CDR3 DNA sequence: TGTGCCAGCAGCGATGGCCTGTCCCTCTACGAGCAGTACTTC. This gives the protein CASSDGLSLYEQYF.

V and J are TRBV28 and TRBJ1-5, with D unresolved. The V end lost 3 bases, the J end lost 1 base, and 13 bases lay between the germline ends. This CDR3 region has 16 residues. Germline V gene sequence: CDR1 MDHEN, CDR2 SYDVKM. The CDR3 DNA follows: TGTGCCAGCAGTTTCGTGGCAGTATCGAGCAATCAGCCCCAGCATTTT. Amino acid sequence: CASSFVAVSSNQPQHF.

The V call is TRBV12-5, the J call TRBJ1-1; no definite D call. Trimming took off 5 bases at V and 3 bases at J, with 13 bases between the two ends. CDR3 size: 14 residues. Germline CDR1 LGHNT, CDR2 FRNRAP. The CDR3 DNA sequence: TGTGCTAGTGGTCGCGGGGAGTTTTACACTGAAGCTTTCTTT. Translation gives CASGRGEFYTEAFF.